This TCR beta chain was retrieved from a study of T cell responses to AZD1222 COVID-19 vaccine. General study findings and limits: With dominance at 160-218 and 743-854, vaccine-associated CD4 TCRs spanned spike.

Method: immunoSEQ multiplex PCR; TCRdb's copy keeps in-frame clones and lacks some. The profile covers some 130,000 clones, with 87% appearing a single time and over 1.2% taken by the ten largest. Worth noting for this clone: The antigen is not known.

Trimming shortened V by 6 bases and J by 7 bases, and 10 bases separated the two germline ends. The CDR3 has 13 amino acids. Germline values: CDR1 LNHDA, CDR2 SQIVND (reference sequence). This TCR was recovered from an adult in good health. The rearrangement joins TRBV19 to TRBJ1-6; no clear D gene. Here the sequenced sample was peripheral blood, taken on day 0 of AZD1222 vaccination. The CDR3 protein is CASSLPGNSPLHF. CDR3 sequence (DNA): TGTGCCAGTAGCCTACCGGGGAATTCACCCCTCCACTTT.